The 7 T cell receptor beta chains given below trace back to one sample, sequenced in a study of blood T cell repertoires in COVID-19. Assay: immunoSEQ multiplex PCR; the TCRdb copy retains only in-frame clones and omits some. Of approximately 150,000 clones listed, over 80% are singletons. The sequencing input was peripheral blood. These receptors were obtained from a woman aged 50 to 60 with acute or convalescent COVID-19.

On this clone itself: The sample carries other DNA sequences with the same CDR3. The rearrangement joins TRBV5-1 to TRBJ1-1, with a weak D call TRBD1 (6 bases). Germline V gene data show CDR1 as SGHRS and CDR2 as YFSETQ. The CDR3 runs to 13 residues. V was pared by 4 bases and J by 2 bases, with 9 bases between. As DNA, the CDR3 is TGCGCCAGCAGCATACAGGGTAACACTGAAGCTTTCTTT. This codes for CASSIQGNTEAFF. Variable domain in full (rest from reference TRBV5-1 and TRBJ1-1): KAGVTQTPRYLIKTRGQQVTLSCSPISGHRSVSWYQQTPGQGLQFLFEYFSETQRNKGNFPGRFSGRQFSNSRSEMNVSTLELGDSALYLCASSIQGNTEAFFGQGTRLTVV.

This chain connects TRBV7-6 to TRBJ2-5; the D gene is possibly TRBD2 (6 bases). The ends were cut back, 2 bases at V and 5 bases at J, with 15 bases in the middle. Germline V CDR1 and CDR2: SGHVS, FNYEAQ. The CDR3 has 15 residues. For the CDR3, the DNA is TGTGCCAGCAGCTTAAGTGGACTAAGTATGGAGACCCAGTACTTC. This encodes CASSLSGLSMETQYF. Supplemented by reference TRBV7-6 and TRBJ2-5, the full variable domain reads GAGVSQSPRYKVTKRGQDVALRCDPISGHVSLYWYRQALGQGPEFLTYFNYEAQQDKSGLPNDRFSAERPEGSISTLTIQRTEQRDSAMYRCASSLSGLSMETQYFGPGTRLLVL.

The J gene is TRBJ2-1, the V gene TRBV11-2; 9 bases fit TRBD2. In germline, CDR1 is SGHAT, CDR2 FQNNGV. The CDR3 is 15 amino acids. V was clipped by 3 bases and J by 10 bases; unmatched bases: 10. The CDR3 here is CASSLGTSPLSEQFF. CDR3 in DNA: TGTGCCAGCAGCTTGGGGACTAGCCCTCTCTCCGAGCAGTTCTTC. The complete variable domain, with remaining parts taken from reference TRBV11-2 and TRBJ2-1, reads EAGVAQSPRYKIIEKRQSVAFWCNPISGHATLYWYQQILGQGPKLLIQFQNNGVVDDSQLPKDRFSAERLKGVDSTLKIQPAKLEDSAVYLCASSLGTSPLSEQFFGPGTRLTVL.

The chain's CDR3 is CASSEGTTYNSPLHF. The DNA of the CDR3 is TGTGCCAGCAGTGAAGGGACAACGTATAATTCACCCCTCCACTTT. The chain recombines TRBV6-1 with TRBJ1-6, with a possible D match to TRBD1 (5 bases). This CDR3 is 15 amino acids long. Trimming stripped 1 base from V and 4 bases from J, with 8 bases between. Germline V gene lookup returns CDR1 MNHNS and CDR2 SASEGT.

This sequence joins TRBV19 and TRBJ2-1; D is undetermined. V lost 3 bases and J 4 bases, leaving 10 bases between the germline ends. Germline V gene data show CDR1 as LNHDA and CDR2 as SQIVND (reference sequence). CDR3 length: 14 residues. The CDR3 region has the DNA TGTGCCAGTAGTATGTTTGTGAGTTACAATGAGCAGTTCTTC. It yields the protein CASSMFVSYNEQFF. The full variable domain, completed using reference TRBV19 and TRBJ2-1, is DGGITQSPKYLFRKEGQNVTLSCEQNLNHDAMYWYRQDPGQGLRLIYYSQIVNDFQKGDIAEGYSVSREKKESFPLTVTSAQKNPTAFYLCASSMFVSYNEQFFGPGTRLTVL.

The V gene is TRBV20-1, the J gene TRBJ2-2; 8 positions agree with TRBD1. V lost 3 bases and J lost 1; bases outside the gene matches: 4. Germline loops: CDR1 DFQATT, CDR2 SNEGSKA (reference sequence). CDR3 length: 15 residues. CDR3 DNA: TGCAGTGCTAGTCCCGGGACAGGGAACACCGGGGAGCTGTTTTTT. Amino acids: CSASPGTGNTGELFF.

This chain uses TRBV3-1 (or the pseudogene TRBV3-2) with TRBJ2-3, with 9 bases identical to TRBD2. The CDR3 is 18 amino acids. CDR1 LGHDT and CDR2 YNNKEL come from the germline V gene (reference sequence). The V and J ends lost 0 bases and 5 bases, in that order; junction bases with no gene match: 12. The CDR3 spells CASSQDWVERGVGDTQYF. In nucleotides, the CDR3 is TGTGCCAGCAGCCAAGATTGGGTCGAGCGGGGGGTCGGAGATACGCAGTATTTT.